The sequence of this TCR beta chain was determined in a study of cytomegalovirus exposure and HLA in healthy donors (dated by TCRdb to about 2017). For the study in its entirety: In an earlier analysis of 450 to 750 of the donors, 276 Gb of sequence data and 90 million to 130 million unique TCR beta sequences from about 190 million T cells were reported. Roughly five DR-DQ haplotypes were treated as single units for association and clustering because of strong linkage in the cohort. A later analysis re-analyzed previously published TCR beta repertoires from roughly 630 donors and added high-resolution HLA genotyping to study TCR occurrence patterns. On average, around 230,000 unique TCR beta nucleotide sequences were sequenced per donor among about 400 genotyped donors of the cohort, with approximately 18% of those sequences being non-productive. In the later analysis, no new phenotypic data were used to find candidate immune exposures; instead, reliance was placed on TCR beta sequences and their occurrence across donors. All discovery cohort repertoires had been generated on a single sequencing platform. The number of donors typed differed by locus, with about 629-640 for A, B, C, DRB1 and DQB1, around 500 for DQA1, over 600 for DPA1, and roughly 450 for DPB1. Of the roughly 390 genotyped donors, 81% were placed in the genetic ancestry cluster associated with self-reported Caucasian donors. Genome-wide SNP genotypes for about 55% of the roughly 670 donors were used in a later genetic analysis, which treated that subset as a discovery cohort. To predict cytomegalovirus infection status, the study combined high-throughput TCR immunosequencing, statistical association of individual TCRs with disease status, and machine learning. HLA typing included class I and class II loci at four-digit resolution. In an earlier analysis of roughly 540 of the donors, high-throughput TCR beta sequencing was used to judge whether each TCR beta V gene segment behaved as functional or pseudogenic. About 300 gigabases of sequencing data and 70 million to 85 million unique TCR sequences were included in an early release covering 550 to 800 HLA-typed donors. The study was designed to test whether signatures of past pathogen exposure could be identified by cataloging public T cell receptors. Using immunosequencing, the study profiled T cell repertoires from roughly 650 subjects and related those repertoires to cytomegalovirus serostatus. Donor age, sex, ethnicity and CMV serostatus were compiled alongside the repertoire data. Along with the roughly 670-subject first cohort, a separate validation cohort of over 90 different subjects was used. General findings and caveats noted by the study authors: The earlier analysis of approximately 560 of the donors excluded 15 to 20 rarely observed V segments, including chromosome 9 orphons, because counts were too low. In a later analysis, HLA-associated TCR beta chains showed more clonal expansion and lower generation probabilities than non-associated chains that were equally common. An association between a missense DCLRE1C variant and V-gene and J-gene trimming of TCR beta chains was found in a later genetic analysis and replicated in an independent cohort. The 87-base-pair reads could not distinguish some IMGT-functional V segments, including TRBV6-2 and TRBV6-3, so those segments were excluded. Correlated functional status among segregating V segments might be attributable to linkage disequilibrium, but an unknown experimental factor could not be ruled out. A total of about 150 TCR beta chains were listed by the study as associated with cytomegalovirus. A further reported finding was that TCR beta sequences accurately predicted the HLA-A and HLA-B alleles for most subjects in the first cohort. A later analysis associated roughly 17,000 TCR beta sequences with specific HLA alleles at a false discovery rate of 0.05. The sequencing pipeline was judged likely to have produced a cluster of highly shared sequence variants as a technical artifact. Strong co-occurrence of HLA alleles, especially DR and DQ, made assigning TCR associations to individual alleles difficult. Cytomegalovirus status was reported to be diagnosed by the classifier with high specificity and sensitivity in both the original and validation cohorts. A later analysis found that most CMV-associated TCR beta chains appeared HLA-restricted, with HLA associations seemingly driven largely by CMV exposure. In a later genetic analysis, fewer N-insertions in productive TCRs were reported among donors in an Asian-associated ancestry cluster than the 666-donor mean. The only immune exposure information available for the cohort was CMV serostatus. Several of the top co-occurrence clusters appeared to be linked to parvovirus B19, influenza, CMV and Epstein-Barr virus, according to a later analysis. In this cohort, only TCR beta chains were sequenced, and detectable features were limited by the absence of alpha or paired-chain data. Roughly uniform sequencing depth across donors was assumed in presence/absence analyses, although this assumption may not hold. Three of the identified cytomegalovirus-associated TCR beta chains were confirmed in vitro to be specific for cytomegalovirus antigens. Across donors, most TCR sequences were observed very rarely, whereas some public TCRs were present in many individuals. Because some donors lacked HLA typing at each locus, the association tests relied only on the typed subset. The authors suggested that the approach could potentially be generalized to other disease states and immunological phenotypes. In a later analysis, TCR association rates were found to vary across HLA loci, with the most associated TCRs seen for DRB1 alleles and the fewest for HLA-C alleles. Broadly in line with IMGT annotations, most TCR beta V segments showed up in productive rearrangements about 90% or about 30% of the time in an earlier analysis of approximately 640 of the donors.

For this chain, trimming is 8 bases at the V end and 8 bases at the J end, and the number of junction bases without a gene match is 7. The CDR3 runs 14 residues from the cysteine to the phenylalanine. Of the read, only the CDR3 DNA is kept; its 42 bases are in frame from base 1. Looking up the germline V gene yields CDR1 SGHRS and CDR2 YFSETQ. Library preparation employed the immunoSEQ multiplex PCR assay. For the multiplex PCR, a mixture combining 60 forward primers for TCR Vbeta segments and 13 reverse primers for TCR Jbeta segments was used. The CDR3 region of rearranged TCR beta genes was amplified from genomic DNA with a multiplex PCR assay. Amplified TCR beta libraries were sequenced as 87-base-pair reads on the Illumina HiSeq System. Under the source paper's analysis protocol: A later analysis counted approximately 76 million unique TCR beta chains across the 640 or so repertoires, and 9 million to 14 million of these chains were shared by at least two donors. To remove PCR and sequencing errors, raw reads were error-corrected and collapsed into unique sequences using a nearest-neighbor algorithm that merged closely related sequences. V, D and J gene segments were assigned by aligning CDR3 sequences to IMGT reference sequences. Each retained sequence needed at least a six-nucleotide match to both a V gene segment and a J gene segment. A rearrangement counted as productive if the CDR3 had no stop codons and remained in frame with V and J, and every other rearrangement counted as non-productive. Following IMGT convention, CDR3 was defined as the stretch from the second conserved V-encoded cysteine up to the conserved J-encoded phenylalanine. The earlier analysis of 500 to 650 of the donors excluded any sequence lacking an unambiguous match to a single V gene segment. In an earlier analysis of some 590 of the donors, V segments were called functional above 56.7% productive rearrangements and were called segregating when the between-donor standard deviation exceeded 5%. A statistical classification framework was built for diagnosing cytomegalovirus status from the catalog of TCR beta chain sequences. In a later analysis, V and J genes were assigned by comparing TCR nucleotide sequences against IMGT/GENE-DB human TR gene sequences. A later analysis assigned CDR3 sequences and most-parsimonious VDJ recombination scenarios with the TCRdist pipeline. In a later analysis, each TCR beta chain was defined by its CDR3 amino acid sequence together with its V-gene family, and reads lacking a unique V-gene family were excluded. A later analysis removed over 500 highly shared, low-generation-probability nucleotide sequences to deal with suspected cross-contamination and a sequencing artifact. For each public chain, a later analysis derived a clonal expansion index from normalized ranks of inferred template counts within each repertoire. A later analysis computed generation probabilities with a VDJ recombination model fitted to out-of-frame rearrangements, and checked the results against IGoR. In a later analysis, TCR-TCR, TCR-HLA and TCR-CMV co-occurrence was scored with hypergeometric tests, and a repertoire-size bias correction was applied to TCR pairs. In a later analysis, false discovery rates were estimated by permuting HLA or CMV assignments 20 times. In a later analysis, co-occurring TCRs were grouped using DBSCAN, with TCRdist sequence similarity added in when clustering inside HLA-allele-positive subsets. Co-occurrence clustering excluded repertoires with fewer than 30,000 or more than 120,000 public chains, plus five with anomalous nucleotide sharing. This immuneACCESS table, as held by TCRdb, lists in-frame sequences with V and J called but not all clones. Of the missing ones, under half trace to an unresolved V gene in checked studies; the others have no known cause. From that table come the V and J calls and clone size; the DNA was used to work out D and trimming. The record for this sample contains about 46,000 clones. Together, the top ten hold less than 1.2% of the sample.

The cohort consisted of approximately 690 healthy bone marrow donors. At the time of sampling, all cohort members were nominally healthy, though unrecorded immune exposures were likely present. The donor was CMV seronegative and belonged to the group of more than 300 seronegative cohort members. Every donor gave a peripheral blood sample, and the peripheral blood mononuclear cells from that sample were used for TCR beta sequencing. The Qiagen DNeasy Blood Extraction Kit was used to extract genomic DNA from the blood cell samples. On this clone itself: The specificity of this receptor is unknown.

The sequence joins TRBV5-1 to TRBJ2-1; TRBD2 agrees with 13 junctional bases. This receptor was taken from a woman in her thirties or forties in good health and CMV-seronegative. Sequencing was done on a sample of PBMCs. The DNA is as follows: TGCGCCAGTACCCGGACTAGCGGGAGCGATGAGCAGTTCTTC. It encodes CASTRTSGSDEQFF.